The clone carrying this TCR beta chain occurred many times. Its antigen is unknown. V was clipped by 6 bases and J by 3 bases; unmatched bases: 7. This CDR3 comprises 14 residues. This entry is derived from a study of T cells in Graves' hyperthyroidism and ophthalmopathy. Uncontrolled infection, other autoimmune disease, pregnancy or lactation led to exclusion. It was RNA transcripts that yielded the amplified TCR beta CDR3 regions. When the TCR CDR3 underwent first-round RT-PCR, the HTBI primer set was used. One entry per CDR3 protein results from TCRdb running MiXCR on the multiplex PCR reads. The sample has about 580,000 distinct CDR3 sequences; roughly 46% are singletons. General study findings and limits: Blood also carried most thyroid clonotypes expanded above 0.001. The model foresaw ophthalmopathy a median roughly 6 months prior to onset.

The chain combines TRBV12-3 or TRBV12-4 with TRBJ1-2, with 7 bases aligning to TRBD1. The TCR comes from a woman younger than 35 with Graves' hyperthyroidism. The sequenced sample consisted of peripheral blood or thyroid tissue (not recorded which). This chain's CDR3 is CASRSGTAHYGYTF. For the CDR3, the DNA is TGTGCCAGCAGGTCCGGGACAGCTCACTATGGCTACACCTTC.